This TCR beta chain is from a study of shared clonotypes between healthy human individuals. Study as a whole: The plates for each donor numbered three CD4 naive, three CD4 memory, two CD8 naive and one CD8 memory. Study conclusions and caveats: Naive subsets generally exceeded memory subsets in estimated richness. Sharing across a handful of donors was seen in around 5% of naive CD4 clonotypes.

As regards this clone: The antigen is unknown. Other DNA sequences in this specimen translate into the identical CDR3.

Naive CD8 cells were CD45RO-negative, positively selected for CCR7, excluding terminally differentiated effector memory CD45RA+ cells. Donors were healthy HIV-negative adults without recent acute infections or vaccinations. Sequencing was performed with immunoSEQ multiplex PCR; in TCRdb, only in-frame clones are kept and a portion is missing. Of under 850,000 clones listed, almost 95% are singletons. From germline, CDR1 is SGDLS and CDR2 YYNGEE. V lost 2 bases and J lost 3; bases outside the gene matches: 8. The length of the CDR3 is 16 residues. The TCR was taken from a man younger than 45 in good health. The specimen was naive CD8+ T cells sorted from blood. The rearrangement joins TRBV9 to TRBJ2-3, with 8 bases identical to TRBD2. The DNA for the CDR3 is TGTGCCAGCAGCGTGACCGGGAGGGTCGGTACAGATACGCAGTATTTT. Its translation: CASSVTGRVGTDTQYF.